The 24 T cell receptor beta chains below come from one sample, sequenced in a study of blood T cell repertoires in COVID-19. Data came from immunoSEQ multiplex PCR; TCRdb stores just in-frame clones and leaves some out. The sample lists roughly 260,000 clones; 80% to 90% were seen once. The material sequenced was PBMCs or T cells enriched from blood (not recorded which). Receptors originate from a woman aged 50 to 65 who had recovered from COVID-19.

This chain uses TRBV3-1 (or the pseudogene TRBV3-2) with TRBJ2-1; 8 nucleotides line up with TRBD1. This CDR3 region has 18 residues. Germline V gene sequence: CDR1 LGHDT, CDR2 YNNKEL (reference sequence). Trimming removed 3 bases from V and 0 bases from J; junction bases left unmatched: 10. The CDR3 is CASSHGASGGGSYNEQFF. CDR3 bases: TGTGCCAGCAGCCACGGTGCTTCAGGGGGCGGCTCCTACAATGAGCAGTTCTTC.

The chain employs TRBV27 and TRBJ1-2; 12 bases align to TRBD1. The germline CDR1 and CDR2 sequences are MNHEY and SMNVEV (reference sequence). With V trimmed by 3 bases and J by 7 bases, 18 bases remained unmatched. This CDR3 has 19 residues. CDR3 coding DNA: TGTGCCAGCAGTTTGAACAATCACCCGGGACAGGGGGCTAGGGGTGGCTACACCTTC. It yields the protein CASSLNNHPGQGARGGYTF.

This chain connects TRBV7-8 to TRBJ1-1; D call uncertain. The germline V gene encodes CDR1 SGHVS and CDR2 FQNEAQ. V dropped 3 bases and J dropped 1 base, with 9 bases sitting between them. There are 14 residues in the CDR3. CDR3 in DNA: TGTGCCAGCAGCTTGAGGAGAGAGAACACTGAAGCTTTCTTT. Translating it yields CASSLRRENTEAFF.

Here the CDR3 reads CASSRPRQGVIEAFF. The CDR3 coding sequence is TGTGCCAGCAGCCGACCTAGACAGGGGGTCATTGAAGCTTTCTTT. The chain couples TRBV3-1 (or the pseudogene TRBV3-2) to TRBJ1-1; 9 bases match TRBD1. CDR1 is LGHDT, CDR2 YNNKEL, per germline (reference sequence). The CDR3 contains 15 residues. The V segment lost 4 bases and the J segment 7 bases; nucleotides outside the gene matches: 10.

CDR3 DNA sequence: TGTGCCAGCAGTTTATTGGGAAGGACTAGCGGGAGGGCCGGGTACGAGCAGTACTTC. As protein: CASSLLGRTSGRAGYEQYF. The gene calls are TRBV27 and TRBJ2-7; TRBD2 agrees at 15 bases. Germline V gene sequence: CDR1 MNHEY, CDR2 SMNVEV (reference sequence). The CDR3 spans 19 residues. V lost 1 base to trimming and J lost 4 bases; unmatched junction nucleotides: 11.

The V call is TRBV19, the J call TRBJ1-1; D might be TRBD1 (5 bases). V lost 5 bases, J lost 0 bases, and 19 bases lay in between. CDR1 is LNHDA, CDR2 SQIVND, per germline (reference sequence). This CDR3 region has 17 residues. CDR3 in DNA: TGTGCCAGTAGTTTAGGGCAGGGTGCCTTCATGAACACTGAAGCTTTCTTT. The encoded protein is CASSLGQGAFMNTEAFF.

This rearrangement joins TRBV27 to TRBJ1-1; 7 bases fit TRBD1. The V gene end was trimmed by 6 bases and the J gene end by 7 bases; junction bases not matched to a gene: 11. Per germline, CDR1 MNHEY and CDR2 SMNVEV (reference sequence). The CDR3 is 14 amino acids. CDR3 sequence: CASRLQGQSFEAFF. CDR3 sequence (DNA): TGTGCCAGCAGACTACAGGGGCAATCCTTTGAAGCTTTCTTT.

This clone was counted a single time. J is TRBJ2-7 and V is TRBV5-5; 7 bases are shared with TRBD1. Per the germline V gene, CDR1 is SGHKS and CDR2 is YYEKEE (reference sequence). The CDR3 covers 16 residues. After removal of 0 bases from V and 2 bases from J, the junction contained 8 bases not matched to a gene. CDR3: CASSLGPRTGAYEQYF. Written as DNA, the CDR3 is TGTGCCAGCAGCTTGGGCCCTCGGACAGGAGCCTACGAGCAGTACTTC.

The V call is TRBV6-7, the J call TRBJ1-1, with 8 bases identical to TRBD1. TRBV6-7 carries the ORF label, with uncertain function. The junction had 4 bases not matched to a gene; V was cut back by 7 bases and J by 6 bases. The CDR3 spans 12 residues. This CDR3 is CASTGTGAEAFF. In DNA form, the CDR3 reads TGTGCCAGCACAGGGACAGGAGCTGAAGCTTTCTTT.

The chain employs TRBV24-1 and TRBJ1-3; D unclear. V was shortened by 3 bases and J by 2 bases, with 10 bases between the two germline ends. CDR1 is KGHDR and CDR2 is SFDVKD in the germline V gene. The CDR3 loop spans 15 amino acids. The CDR3 DNA reads as TGTGCCACCAGTGATGGGCGATCCACTGGAAACACCATATATTTT. Its translation: CATSDGRSTGNTIYF.

The gene calls are TRBV9 and TRBJ2-6; 7 bases align to TRBD1. In germline, CDR1 is SGDLS, CDR2 YYNGEE. The V segment lost 3 bases and the J segment 0 bases; nucleotides outside the gene matches: 0. The CDR3 has 15 residues. The CDR3 sequence: CASSAGGSGANVLTF. CDR3 coding DNA: TGTGCCAGCAGCGCAGGGGGCTCTGGGGCCAACGTCCTGACTTTC.

The chain links TRBV5-1 to TRBJ1-1; no clear D. Trimming took 0 bases from V and 0 from J, leaving 3 bases between them. This CDR3 has 13 amino acids. The germline CDR1 and CDR2 sequences are SGHRS and YFSETQ. CDR3 bases: TGCGCCAGCAGCTTGGTAATGAACACTGAAGCTTTCTTT. It is translated as CASSLVMNTEAFF.

This CDR3 reads CASSLKRGYNQPQHF. The CDR3 nucleotides are TGTGCCAGCAGTTTAAAAAGGGGATACAATCAGCCCCAGCATTTT. The chain links TRBV28 to TRBJ1-5, with D perhaps TRBD1 (5 bases). The length of the CDR3 is 15 residues. Germline loops: CDR1 MDHEN, CDR2 SYDVKM. V was clipped by 2 bases and J by 3 bases, with 11 bases between them.

The rearrangement links TRBV6-1 to TRBJ1-5, with D perhaps TRBD1 (6 bases). From germline, CDR1 is MNHNS and CDR2 SASEGT. The CDR3 sequence is 17 residues long. V was cut by 0 bases and J by 0 bases, with 12 bases left in between. CDR3 sequence: CASSEAVGANSNQPQHF. The CDR3, as DNA: TGTGCCAGCAGTGAAGCAGTGGGGGCGAATAGCAATCAGCCCCAGCATTTT.

V is TRBV9 and J is TRBJ2-7, with D possibly matching TRBD1 (5 bases). V lost 4 bases to trimming and J lost 0 bases, with 11 bases between them. The CDR3 has 14 residues. The germline CDR1 and CDR2 sequences are SGDLS and YYNGEE. The CDR3 loop is CASSPDSSSYEQYF. The CDR3, as DNA: TGTGCCAGCAGCCCCGACAGTTCCTCCTACGAGCAGTACTTC.

The chain uses TRBV9 and TRBJ2-3, with D unresolved. The CDR3 has 13 amino acids. CDR1 and CDR2 from the germline V gene are SGDLS and YYNGEE. Trimming removed 0 bases at V and 4 bases at J, with 6 bases between. CDR3 DNA: TGTGCCAGCAGCGTAGTTGCGTCAGATACGCAGTATTTT. Residues: CASSVVASDTQYF.

The chain couples TRBV15 to TRBJ2-7; D may be TRBD1 (6 bases). V lost 0 bases to trimming and J lost 6 bases, with 9 bases between them. Germline lookup yields CDR1 LNHNV and CDR2 YYDKDF (reference sequence). The CDR3 extends over 13 amino acids. The chain's CDR3 is CATSRDTGSEQYF. The CDR3 nucleotides read TGTGCCACCAGCAGAGATACAGGGAGCGAGCAGTACTTC.

This clone has more than one count but fewer than ten. This rearrangement joins TRBV13 to TRBJ2-7; 9 bases map to TRBD1. The CDR3 extends over 14 amino acids. The V segment lost 5 bases and the J segment 2 bases; nucleotides outside the gene matches: 4. The germline V gene encodes CDR1 PRHDT and CDR2 FYEKMQ (reference sequence). The CDR3 nucleotides read TGTGCCAGCAGCCGACAGGGGGGAGCCTACGAGCAGTACTTC. Its translation: CASSRQGGAYEQYF.

The chain has TRBV24-1 and TRBJ2-1, with D tentatively TRBD2 (5 bases). The CDR3 has 16 amino acids. Trimming shortened V by 2 bases and J by 0 bases, and 10 bases separated the two germline ends. Germline V gives CDR1 KGHDR, CDR2 SFDVKD. DNA of the CDR3: TGTGCCACCAGTGATTCCGGGGAATTCTCCTACAATGAGCAGTTCTTC. Translation: CATSDSGEFSYNEQFF.

The chain has TRBV2 and TRBJ1-2; tentatively, D is TRBD1 (5 bases). This CDR3 has 13 residues. With 5 bases removed from V and 7 bases from J, the gap between germline ends came to 14 bases. Germline V gives CDR1 SNHLY, CDR2 FYNNEI. CDR3 loop: CASSPLQGSGYTF. The CDR3 DNA follows: TGTGCCAGCAGTCCATTGCAGGGTAGTGGCTACACCTTC.

The gene calls are TRBV5-1 and TRBJ1-2; no reliable D call. Germline loops: CDR1 SGHRS, CDR2 YFSETQ. V lost 0 bases, J lost 8 bases, and 17 bases lay in between. The CDR3 length is 15 residues. Here the CDR3 reads CASSLVLGSVGGYTF. CDR3 DNA sequence: TGCGCCAGCAGCTTGGTACTGGGTAGCGTGGGCGGCTACACCTTC. The full variable domain, its missing parts supplied by reference TRBV5-1 and TRBJ1-2, is KAGVTQTPRYLIKTRGQQVTLSCSPISGHRSVSWYQQTPGQGLQFLFEYFSETQRNKGNFPGRFSGRQFSNSRSEMNVSTLELGDSALYLCASSLVLGSVGGYTFGSGTRLTVV.

To note about this clone: Germline is not matched at one junction end, which may reflect a read error. The rearrangement uses TRBV7-7 and TRBJ2-3, with 11 bases that match TRBD1. The length of the CDR3 is 15 residues. From germline, CDR1 is SSHAT and CDR2 FNYEAQ (reference sequence). This CDR3 is CASSLGQGESDTQYF. Here the CDR3 DNA reads TGTGCTAGCAGCCTGGGACAGGGGGAGTCAGATACGCAGTATTTT. Full variable domain (remainder filled in from reference TRBV7-7 and TRBJ2-3): GAGVSQSPRYKVTKRGQDVTLRCDPISSHATLYWYQQALGQGPEFLTYFNYEAQPDKSGLPSDRFSAERPEGSISTLTIQRTEQRDSAMYRCASSLGQGESDTQYFGPGTRLTVL.

This clone was counted a single time. The rearrangement uses TRBV7-9 and TRBJ2-1, with TRBD2 identical over 10 bases. Germline values: CDR1 SEHNR, CDR2 FQNEAQ (reference sequence). V shed 2 bases, J shed 1 base, and the junction held 8 bases outside the gene matches. The CDR3 sequence is 18 residues long. CDR3 bases: TGTGCCAGCAGCTTAACTCCTAGCGGGAGCGCGTCCTACAATGAGCAGTTCTTC. The encoded protein is CASSLTPSGSASYNEQFF.

This clone was seen once. The rearrangement joins TRBV5-4 to TRBJ2-3; TRBD2 aligns across 7 bases. There are 13 residues in the CDR3. Germline CDR1 SGHNT, CDR2 YYREEE (reference sequence). Trimming at V came to 7 bases and at J to 2 bases, leaving 4 bases not matched to a gene. CDR3 nucleotide sequence: TGTGCCAGCCTGCGGGAGCCCACAGATACGCAGTATTTT. It translates to CASLREPTDTQYF.